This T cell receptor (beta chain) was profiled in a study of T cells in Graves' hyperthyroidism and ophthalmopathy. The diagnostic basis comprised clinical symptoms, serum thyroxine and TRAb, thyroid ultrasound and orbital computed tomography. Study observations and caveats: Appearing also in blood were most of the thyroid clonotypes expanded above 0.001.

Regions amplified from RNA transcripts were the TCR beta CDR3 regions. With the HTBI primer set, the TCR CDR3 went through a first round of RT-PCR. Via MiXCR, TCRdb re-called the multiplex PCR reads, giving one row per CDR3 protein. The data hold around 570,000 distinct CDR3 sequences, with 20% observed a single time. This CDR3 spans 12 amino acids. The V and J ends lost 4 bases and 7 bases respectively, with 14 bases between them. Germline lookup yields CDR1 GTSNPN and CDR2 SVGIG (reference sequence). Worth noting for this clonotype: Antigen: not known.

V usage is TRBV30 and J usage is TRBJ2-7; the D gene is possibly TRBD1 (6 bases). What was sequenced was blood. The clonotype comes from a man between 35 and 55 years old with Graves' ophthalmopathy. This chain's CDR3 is CAWNRDRGEQYF. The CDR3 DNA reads TGTGCCTGGAACAGGGATCGCGGGGAGCAGTACTTC.